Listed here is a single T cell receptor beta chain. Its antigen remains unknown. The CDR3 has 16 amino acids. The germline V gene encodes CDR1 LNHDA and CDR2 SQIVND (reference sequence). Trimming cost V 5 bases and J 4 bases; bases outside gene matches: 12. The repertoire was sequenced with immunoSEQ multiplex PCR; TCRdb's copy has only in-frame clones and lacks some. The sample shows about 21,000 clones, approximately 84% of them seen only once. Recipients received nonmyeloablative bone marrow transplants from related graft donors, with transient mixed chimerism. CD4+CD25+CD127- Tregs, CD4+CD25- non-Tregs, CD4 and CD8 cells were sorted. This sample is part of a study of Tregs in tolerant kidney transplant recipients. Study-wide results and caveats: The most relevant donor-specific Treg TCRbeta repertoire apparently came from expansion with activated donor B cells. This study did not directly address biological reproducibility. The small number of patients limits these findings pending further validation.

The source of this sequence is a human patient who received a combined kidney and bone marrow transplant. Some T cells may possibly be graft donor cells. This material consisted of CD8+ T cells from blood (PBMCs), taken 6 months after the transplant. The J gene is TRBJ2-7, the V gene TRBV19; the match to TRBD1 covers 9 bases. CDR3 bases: TGTGCCAGTAGTTACAATGGGGGACAGGGAGTTTACGAGCAGTACTTC. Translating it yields CASSYNGGQGVYEQYF.